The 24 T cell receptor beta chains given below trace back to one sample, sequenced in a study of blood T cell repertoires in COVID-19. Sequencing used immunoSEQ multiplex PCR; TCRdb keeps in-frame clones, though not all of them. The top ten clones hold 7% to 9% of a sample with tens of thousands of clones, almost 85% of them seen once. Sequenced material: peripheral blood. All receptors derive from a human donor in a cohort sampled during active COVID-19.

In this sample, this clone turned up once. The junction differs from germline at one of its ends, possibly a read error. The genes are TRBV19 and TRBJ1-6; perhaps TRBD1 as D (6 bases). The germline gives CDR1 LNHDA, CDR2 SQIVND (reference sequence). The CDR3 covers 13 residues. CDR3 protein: CASSQGTRTATNF. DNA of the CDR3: TGTGCCAGTAGCCAGGGGACCAGGACAGCTACAAACTTT.

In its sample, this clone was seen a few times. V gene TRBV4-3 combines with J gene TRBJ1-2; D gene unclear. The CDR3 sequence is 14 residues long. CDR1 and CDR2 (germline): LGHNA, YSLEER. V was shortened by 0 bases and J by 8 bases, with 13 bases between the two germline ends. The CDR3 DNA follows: TGCGCCAGCAGCCAAGAACACGCAGGATCAGGCTACACCTTC. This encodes CASSQEHAGSGYTF.

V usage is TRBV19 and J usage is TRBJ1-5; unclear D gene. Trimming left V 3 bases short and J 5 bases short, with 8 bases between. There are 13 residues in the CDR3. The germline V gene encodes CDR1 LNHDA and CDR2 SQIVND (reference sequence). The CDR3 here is CASSMPSDQPQHF. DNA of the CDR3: TGTGCCAGTAGTATGCCCAGCGATCAGCCCCAGCATTTT.

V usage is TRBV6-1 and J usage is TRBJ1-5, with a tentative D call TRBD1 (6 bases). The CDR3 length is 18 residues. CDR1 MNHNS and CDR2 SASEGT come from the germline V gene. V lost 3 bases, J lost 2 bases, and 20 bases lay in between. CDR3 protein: CASSEALGGGAGNQPQHF. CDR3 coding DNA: TGTGCCAGCAGTGAGGCATTGGGTGGGGGCGCAGGCAATCAGCCCCAGCATTTT.

CDR3 nucleotide sequence: TGTGCCAGCAGTGGGGGACAGGGGGCTTCTGGAAACACCATATATTTT. Its protein is CASSGGQGASGNTIYF. The chain recombines TRBV2 with TRBJ1-3; 12 bases map to TRBD1. Germline lookup yields CDR1 SNHLY and CDR2 FYNNEI. V trimming: 4 bases; J trimming: 1 base; junction bases outside the gene matches: 2. This CDR3 comprises 16 residues.

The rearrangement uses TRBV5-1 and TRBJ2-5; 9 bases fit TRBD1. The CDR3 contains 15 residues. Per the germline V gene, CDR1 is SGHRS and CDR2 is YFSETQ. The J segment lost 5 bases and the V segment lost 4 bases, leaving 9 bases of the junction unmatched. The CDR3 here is CASSANRGQAETQYF. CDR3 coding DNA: TGCGCCAGCAGCGCGAACAGGGGGCAGGCGGAGACCCAGTACTTC.

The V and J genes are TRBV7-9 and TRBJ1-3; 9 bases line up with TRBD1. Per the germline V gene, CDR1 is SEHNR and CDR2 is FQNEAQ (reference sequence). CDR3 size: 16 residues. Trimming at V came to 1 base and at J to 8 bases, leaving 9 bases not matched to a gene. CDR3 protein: CASSLGLGTGSDTIYF. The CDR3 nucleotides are TGTGCCAGCAGCTTAGGACTTGGGACAGGGTCTGACACCATATATTTT.

CDR3 sequence (DNA): TGTGCCAGCAGCCTCACTACGGCGAACTTGAACTACGAGCAGTACTTC. Translation: CASSLTTANLNYEQYF. This chain links TRBV7-3 with TRBJ2-7; the D is unclear. V was clipped by 5 bases and J by 3 bases, with 20 bases between them. Germline loops: CDR1 SGHTA, CDR2 FQGTGA. CDR3 length: 16 residues.

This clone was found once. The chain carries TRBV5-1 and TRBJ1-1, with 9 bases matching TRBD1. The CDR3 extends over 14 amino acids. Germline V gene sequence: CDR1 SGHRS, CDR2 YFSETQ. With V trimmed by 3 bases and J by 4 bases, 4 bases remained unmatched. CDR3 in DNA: TGCGCCAGCAGCTCCCAGACAGGGGGCACTGAAGCTTTCTTT. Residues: CASSSQTGGTEAFF.

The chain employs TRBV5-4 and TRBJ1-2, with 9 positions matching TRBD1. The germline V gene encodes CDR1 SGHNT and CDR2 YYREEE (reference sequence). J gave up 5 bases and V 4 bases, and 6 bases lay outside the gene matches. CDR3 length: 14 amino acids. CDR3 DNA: TGTGCCAGCAGCCAGGACAGGGGCCAGTATGGCTACACCTTC. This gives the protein CASSQDRGQYGYTF.

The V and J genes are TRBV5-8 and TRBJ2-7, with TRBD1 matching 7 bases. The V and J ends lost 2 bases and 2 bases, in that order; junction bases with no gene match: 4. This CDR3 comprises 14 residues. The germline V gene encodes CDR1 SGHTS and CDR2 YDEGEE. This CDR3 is CASSFIGTAYEQYF. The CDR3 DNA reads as TGTGCCAGCAGCTTTATTGGGACAGCCTACGAGCAGTACTTC.

The CDR3 nucleotides are TGTGCCAGCAGCCCTACGACAGGGAACACTGAAGCTTTCTTT. Residues: CASSPTTGNTEAFF. The chain joins TRBV11-2 to TRBJ1-1; a weak D match, TRBD1 (6 bases). V dropped 5 bases and J dropped 1 base, with 11 bases sitting between them. The length of the CDR3 is 14 residues. Germline-derived CDR1 and CDR2 are SGHAT and FQNNGV. The variable domain in full, with the rest retrieved from reference TRBV11-2 and TRBJ1-1, is EAGVAQSPRYKIIEKRQSVAFWCNPISGHATLYWYQQILGQGPKLLIQFQNNGVVDDSQLPKDRFSAERLKGVDSTLKIQPAKLEDSAVYLCASSPTTGNTEAFFGQGTRLTVV.

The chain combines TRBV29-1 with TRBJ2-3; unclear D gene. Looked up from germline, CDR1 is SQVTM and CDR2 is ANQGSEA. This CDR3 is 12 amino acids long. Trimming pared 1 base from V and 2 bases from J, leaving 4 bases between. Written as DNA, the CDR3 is TGCAGCGTTGAAGCCAACACAGATACGCAGTATTTT. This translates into CSVEANTDTQYF.

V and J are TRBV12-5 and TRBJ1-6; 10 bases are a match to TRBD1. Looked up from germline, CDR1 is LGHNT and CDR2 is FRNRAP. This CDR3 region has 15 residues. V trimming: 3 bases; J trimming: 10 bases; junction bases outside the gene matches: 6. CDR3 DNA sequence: TGTGCTAGTGGTTTCGCGACAGGGGGCATCTCACCCCTCCACTTT. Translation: CASGFATGGISPLHF.

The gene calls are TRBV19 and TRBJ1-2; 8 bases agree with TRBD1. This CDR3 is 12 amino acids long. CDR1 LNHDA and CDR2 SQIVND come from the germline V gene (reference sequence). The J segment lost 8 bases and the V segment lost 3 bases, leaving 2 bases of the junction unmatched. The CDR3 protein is CASSMDRAGYTF. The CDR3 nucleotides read TGTGCCAGTAGTATGGACAGGGCAGGCTACACCTTC. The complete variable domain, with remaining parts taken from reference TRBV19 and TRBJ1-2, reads DGGITQSPKYLFRKEGQNVTLSCEQNLNHDAMYWYRQDPGQGLRLIYYSQIVNDFQKGDIAEGYSVSREKKESFPLTVTSAQKNPTAFYLCASSMDRAGYTFGSGTRLTVV.

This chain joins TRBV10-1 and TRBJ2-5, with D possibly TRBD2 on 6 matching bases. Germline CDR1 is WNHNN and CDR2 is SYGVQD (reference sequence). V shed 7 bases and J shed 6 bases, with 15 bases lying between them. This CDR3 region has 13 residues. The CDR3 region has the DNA TGCGCCAGCAATGGGAGGCGGGAAAAGACCCAGTACTTC. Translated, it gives CASNGRREKTQYF.

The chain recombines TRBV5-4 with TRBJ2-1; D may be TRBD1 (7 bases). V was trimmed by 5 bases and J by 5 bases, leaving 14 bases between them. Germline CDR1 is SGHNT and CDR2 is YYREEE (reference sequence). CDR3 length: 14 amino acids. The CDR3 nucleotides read TGTGCCAGCAGAGGGCAGGGGGGAAACAATGAGCAGTTCTTC. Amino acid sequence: CASRGQGGNNEQFF. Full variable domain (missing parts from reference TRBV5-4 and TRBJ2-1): ETGVTQSPTHLIKTRGQQVTLRCSSQSGHNTVSWYQQALGQGPQFIFQYYREEENGRGNFPPRFSGLQFPNYSSELNVNALELDDSALYLCASRGQGGNNEQFFGPGTRLTVL.

This CDR3 is CASSISQGTEAFF. DNA for the CDR3: TGTGCCAGTAGTATAAGCCAGGGTACTGAAGCTTTCTTT. The V gene is TRBV19, the J gene TRBJ1-1, with D possibly being TRBD1 (5 bases). Trimming stripped 2 bases from V and 5 bases from J, with 9 bases between. Germline loops: CDR1 LNHDA, CDR2 SQIVND (reference sequence). The CDR3 is 13 amino acids. Based on the CDR3 plus reference TRBV19 and TRBJ1-1, the full variable domain is DGGITQSPKYLFRKEGQNVTLSCEQNLNHDAMYWYRQDPGQGLRLIYYSQIVNDFQKGDIAEGYSVSREKKESFPLTVTSAQKNPTAFYLCASSISQGTEAFFGQGTRLTVV.

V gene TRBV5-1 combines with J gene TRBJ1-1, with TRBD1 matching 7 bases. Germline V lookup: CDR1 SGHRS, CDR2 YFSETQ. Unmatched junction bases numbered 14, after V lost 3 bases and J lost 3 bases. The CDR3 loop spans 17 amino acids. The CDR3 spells CASSYRQGERRDTEAFF. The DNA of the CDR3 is TGCGCCAGCAGCTACAGACAGGGTGAGCGTAGGGACACTGAAGCTTTCTTT.

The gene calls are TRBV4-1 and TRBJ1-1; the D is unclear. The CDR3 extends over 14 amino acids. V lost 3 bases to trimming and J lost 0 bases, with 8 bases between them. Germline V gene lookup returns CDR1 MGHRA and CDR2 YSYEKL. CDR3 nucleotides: TGCGCCAGCAGCCAGGTACACATGAACACTGAAGCTTTCTTT. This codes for CASSQVHMNTEAFF.

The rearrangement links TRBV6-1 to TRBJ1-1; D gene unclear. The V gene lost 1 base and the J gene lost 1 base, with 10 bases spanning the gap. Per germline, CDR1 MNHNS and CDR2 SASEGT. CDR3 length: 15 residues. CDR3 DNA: TGTGCCAGCAGTGAAGGGGCAGCTCCGAACACTGAAGCTTTCTTT. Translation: CASSEGAAPNTEAFF.

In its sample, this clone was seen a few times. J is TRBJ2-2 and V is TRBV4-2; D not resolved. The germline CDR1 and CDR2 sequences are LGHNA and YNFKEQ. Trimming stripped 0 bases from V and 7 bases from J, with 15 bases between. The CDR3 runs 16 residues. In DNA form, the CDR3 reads TGTGCCAGCAGCCAAGACCGGTCCCAAATCTACGGGGAGCTGTTTTTT. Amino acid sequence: CASSQDRSQIYGELFF.

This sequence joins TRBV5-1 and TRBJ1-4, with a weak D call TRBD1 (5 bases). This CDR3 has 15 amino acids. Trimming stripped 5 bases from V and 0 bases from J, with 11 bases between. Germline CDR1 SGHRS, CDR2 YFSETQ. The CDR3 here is CASSSGYTTNEKLFF. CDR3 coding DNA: TGCGCCAGCAGTTCAGGGTACACAACTAATGAAAAACTGTTTTTT.

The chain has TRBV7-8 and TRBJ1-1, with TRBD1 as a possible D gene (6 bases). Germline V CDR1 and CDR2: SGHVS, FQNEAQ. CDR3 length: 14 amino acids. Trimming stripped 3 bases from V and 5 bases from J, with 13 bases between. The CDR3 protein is CASSFGDIGTEAFF. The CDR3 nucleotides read TGTGCCAGCAGCTTCGGGGACATCGGGACTGAAGCTTTCTTT.